This T cell receptor (beta chain) was recorded in a study of T cells in Graves' hyperthyroidism and ophthalmopathy. Points from the study as a whole: In the blood, most expanded thyroid clonotypes above 0.001 appeared as well.

This clonotype showed up many times. Its target is unknown. Inclusion characteristics of ophthalmopathy patients comprised a Clinical Activity Score of at least 3, a NOSPECS grade of at least 4, and duration under 3 months. The CDR3 regions of TCR beta were amplified from RNA transcripts. The TCR CDR3 was amplified in a first-round RT-PCR using the HTBI primer set. TCRdb processed the multiplex PCR reads anew with MiXCR; each CDR3 protein has one entry. Among under 250,000 distinct CDR3 sequences listed, approximately 23% were seen once. The sequenced sample consisted of blood. The TCR originated in a woman between 40 and 55 years old with Graves' ophthalmopathy.

The CDR3 DNA sequence: TGTGCCACCAGTGATTTAGGCAATCCAGATACGCAGTATTTT. Translated, it gives CATSDLGNPDTQYF. The chain couples TRBV24-1 to TRBJ2-3; unclear D gene. V lost 1 base and J lost 4, with 8 bases in between. The V gene's germline CDR1 is KGHDR and CDR2 SFDVKD. The CDR3 covers 14 residues.